This record looks at one T cell receptor beta chain sequence and its context. The clone's antigen remains unknown. Per-base quality was not reported, and no clone a single base away is much larger than it. Receptor amplification or capture employed the immunoSEQ multiplex PCR assay. The published analysis was carried out like this. A statistical classification framework was developed to diagnose cytomegalovirus status using the catalog of TCR beta chain sequences. Here the immuneACCESS table is served through TCRdb, limited to in-frame sequences with V and J called. Missing clones are a known gap in these copies; in checked studies unresolved V genes cover under half, and the rest lacks a known reason. That table furnishes V, J and clone size, whereas the DNA furnished D and trimming. This sample gives under 100,000 clones in total; roughly 96% of them show up just once. The ten largest account for 0.6% to 0.95% of the sample.

Separate from the approximately 730-subject first cohort, the validation cohort of about 130 subjects was the group to which the donors belonged. The record originates from a study of cytomegalovirus exposure and HLA in healthy donors (TCRdb year 2017). Regarding the research as a whole: The 650 to 750 repertoires of the first cohort and the roughly 110 validation repertoires were produced on the same platform, according to a later analysis. Along with the approximately 620-subject first cohort, a separate validation cohort of more than 90 different subjects was used. To predict cytomegalovirus infection status, the study brought together high-throughput TCR immunosequencing, statistical association of individual TCRs with disease status, and machine learning. The study aimed to test whether signatures of past pathogen exposure could be identified by cataloging public T cell receptors.

On the study overall, not on this receptor specifically: Three of the identified cytomegalovirus-associated TCR beta chains were confirmed in vitro to be specific for cytomegalovirus antigens. The authors suggested that the approach could potentially be extended to other disease states and immunological phenotypes. The classifier was reported to diagnose cytomegalovirus status with high specificity and sensitivity in both the original and validation cohorts. The study gave a list of about 150 TCR beta chains associated with cytomegalovirus. Of the cluster scores, roughly 93% were above 0 in a later analysis, which found that TCRs clustered in the first cohort also tended to co-occur in the approximately 120 validation repertoires. All 130 or so repertoires were used to score co-occurrence in the validation cohort in a later analysis, because that analysis had no HLA typing for the cohort. Across donors, most TCR sequences were observed very rarely, whereas some public TCRs were present in many individuals.

Reading from cysteine to phenylalanine, the CDR3 counts 13 amino acids. The CDR3 DNA has 39 bases and is translated from base 1. At the junction V is shortened by 5 bases and J by 4 bases, with 11 bases in between. As encoded in the germline V gene (reference sequence), CDR1 is MNHEY while CDR2 is SMNVEV. The sequenced sample consisted of PBMCs. The chain is encoded by TRBV27 joined to TRBJ2-5; no confident D gene assignment can be made. The origin of this receptor is a man younger than 35 in good health and CMV-seronegative. DNA sequence: TGTGCCAGCAGTACACGGTCAGGAGAGACCCAGTACTTC. This codes for CASSTRSGETQYF.